The clone carrying this TCR beta chain was found once. The sample comes from a study of blood T cell repertoires in COVID-19. The method was immunoSEQ multiplex PCR; TCRdb's version includes in-frame clones alone and lacks a portion of them. The sample holds 200,000 or so clones; about 80% are singletons and the top ten take less than 9.5%. V was pared by 5 bases and J by 4 bases, with 6 bases of the junction left unmatched. Germline-derived CDR1 and CDR2 are SEHNR and FQNEAQ (reference sequence). The CDR3 has 15 residues. Cohort 3 recovered donors had two negative PCRs, clearance, or symptom resolution.

V gene TRBV7-9 combines with J gene TRBJ1-2; 11 bases are shared with TRBD1. The sequence came from a middle-aged man who had recovered from COVID-19. Sample: PBMCs or T cells enriched from blood (not recorded which). The CDR3, as DNA: TGTGCCAGCAGCGCCGGGGACAGGGGGTCCTATGGCTACACCTTC. The encoded protein is CASSAGDRGSYGYTF.